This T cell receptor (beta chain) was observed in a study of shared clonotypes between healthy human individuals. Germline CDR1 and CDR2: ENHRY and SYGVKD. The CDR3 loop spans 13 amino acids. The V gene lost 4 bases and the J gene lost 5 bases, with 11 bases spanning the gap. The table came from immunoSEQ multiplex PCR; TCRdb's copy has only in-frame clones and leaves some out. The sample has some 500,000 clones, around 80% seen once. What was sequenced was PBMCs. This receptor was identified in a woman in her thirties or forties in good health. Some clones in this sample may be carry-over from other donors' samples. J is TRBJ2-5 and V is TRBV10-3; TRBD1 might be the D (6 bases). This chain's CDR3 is CAISGGPGETQYF. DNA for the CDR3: TGTGCCATCAGTGGGGGGCCGGGGGAGACCCAGTACTTC.